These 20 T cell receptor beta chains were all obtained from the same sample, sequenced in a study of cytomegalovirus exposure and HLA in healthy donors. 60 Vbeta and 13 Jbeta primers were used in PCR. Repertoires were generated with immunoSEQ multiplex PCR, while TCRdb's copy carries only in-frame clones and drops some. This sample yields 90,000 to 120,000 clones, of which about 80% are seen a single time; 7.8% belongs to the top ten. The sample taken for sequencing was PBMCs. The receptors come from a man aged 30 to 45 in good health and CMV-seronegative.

In DNA form, the CDR3 reads TGTGCCAGTAGTACGGGACAGGGAGGCAATCAGCCCCAGCATTTT. Protein sequence: CASSTGQGGNQPQHF. The chain is built from TRBV19 and TRBJ1-5, with 9 bases identical to TRBD1. Germline V gene sequence: CDR1 LNHDA, CDR2 SQIVND (reference sequence). CDR3 length: 15 residues. The ends lost 4 bases at V and 2 bases at J; junction bases unmatched: 3.

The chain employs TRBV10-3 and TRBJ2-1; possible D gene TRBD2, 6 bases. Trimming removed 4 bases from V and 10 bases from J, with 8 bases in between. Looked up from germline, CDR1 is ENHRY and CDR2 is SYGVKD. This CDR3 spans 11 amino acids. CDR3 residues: CAISAGEEQFF. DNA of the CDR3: TGTGCCATCAGTGCGGGAGAGGAGCAGTTCTTC.

The CDR3 here is CASSPDRGQEQYF. The DNA for the CDR3 is TGTGCCAGCAGCCCGGACAGGGGGCAAGAGCAGTACTTC. This chain joins TRBV5-4 and TRBJ2-5; 11 nucleotides align to TRBD1. Trimming took 4 bases from V and 11 from J; bases not matched to a gene: 7. CDR1 and CDR2 from the germline V gene are SGHNT and YYREEE (reference sequence). CDR3 length: 13 residues.

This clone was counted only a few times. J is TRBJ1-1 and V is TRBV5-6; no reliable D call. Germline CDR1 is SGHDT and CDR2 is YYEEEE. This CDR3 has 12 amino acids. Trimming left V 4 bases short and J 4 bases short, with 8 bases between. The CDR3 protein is CASSITGTEAFF. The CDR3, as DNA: TGTGCCAGCAGCATTACTGGCACTGAAGCTTTCTTT.

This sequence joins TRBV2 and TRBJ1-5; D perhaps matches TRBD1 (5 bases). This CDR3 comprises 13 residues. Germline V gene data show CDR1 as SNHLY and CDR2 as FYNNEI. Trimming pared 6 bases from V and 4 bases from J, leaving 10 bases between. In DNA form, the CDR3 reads TGTGCCAGCAGAAAGGCAGGGAATCAGCCCCAGCATTTT. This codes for CASRKAGNQPQHF.

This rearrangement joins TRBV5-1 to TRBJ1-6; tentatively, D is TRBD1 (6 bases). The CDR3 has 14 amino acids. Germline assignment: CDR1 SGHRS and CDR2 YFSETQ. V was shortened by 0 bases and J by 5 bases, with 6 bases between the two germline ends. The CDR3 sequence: CASSLGQDNSPLHF. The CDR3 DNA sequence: TGCGCCAGCAGCTTGGGACAGGATAATTCACCCCTCCACTTT.

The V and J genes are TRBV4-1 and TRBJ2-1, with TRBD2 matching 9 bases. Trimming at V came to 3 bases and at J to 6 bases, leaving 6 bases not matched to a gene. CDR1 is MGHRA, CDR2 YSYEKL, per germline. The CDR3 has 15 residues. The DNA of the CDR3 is TGCGCCAGCAGCCACGTACTAGCGGGTTTCAATGAGCAGTTCTTC. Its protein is CASSHVLAGFNEQFF.

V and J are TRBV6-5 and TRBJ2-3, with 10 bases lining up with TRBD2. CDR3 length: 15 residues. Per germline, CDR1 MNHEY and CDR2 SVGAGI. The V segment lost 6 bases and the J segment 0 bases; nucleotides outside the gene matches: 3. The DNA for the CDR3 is TGTGCCAGCAGCCCAGCGGGAGGGAGCACAGATACGCAGTATTTT. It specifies CASSPAGGSTDTQYF.

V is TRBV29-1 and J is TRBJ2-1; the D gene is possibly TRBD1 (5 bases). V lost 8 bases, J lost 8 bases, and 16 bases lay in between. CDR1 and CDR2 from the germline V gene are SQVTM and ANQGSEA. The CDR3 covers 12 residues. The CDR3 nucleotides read TGCAGCTCCCAACCCCAGGGCGATGAGCAGTTCTTC. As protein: CSSQPQGDEQFF.

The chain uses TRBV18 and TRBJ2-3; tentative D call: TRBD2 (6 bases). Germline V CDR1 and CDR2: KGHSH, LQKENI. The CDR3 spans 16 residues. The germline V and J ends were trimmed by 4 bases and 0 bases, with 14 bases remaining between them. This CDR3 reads CASSLISGASTDTQYF. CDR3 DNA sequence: TGTGCCAGCTCACTCATTAGCGGTGCTAGCACAGATACGCAGTATTTT.

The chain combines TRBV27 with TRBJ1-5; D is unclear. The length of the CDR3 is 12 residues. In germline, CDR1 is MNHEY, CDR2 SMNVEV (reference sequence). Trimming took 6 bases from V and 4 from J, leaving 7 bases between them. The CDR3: CASRGTNQPQHF. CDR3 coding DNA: TGTGCCAGCAGGGGCACTAATCAGCCCCAGCATTTT.

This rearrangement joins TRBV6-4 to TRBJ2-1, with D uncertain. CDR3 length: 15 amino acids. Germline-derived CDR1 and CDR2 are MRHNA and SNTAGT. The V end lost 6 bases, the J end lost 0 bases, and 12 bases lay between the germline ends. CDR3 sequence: CASSPSANSYNEQFF. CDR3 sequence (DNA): TGTGCCAGCAGCCCGTCCGCGAACTCCTACAATGAGCAGTTCTTC.

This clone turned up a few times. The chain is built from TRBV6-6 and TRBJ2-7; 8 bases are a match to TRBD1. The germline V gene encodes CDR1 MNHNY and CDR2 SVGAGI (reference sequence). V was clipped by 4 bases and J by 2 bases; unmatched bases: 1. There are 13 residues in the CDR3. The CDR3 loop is CASSWGQAYEQYF. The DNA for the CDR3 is TGTGCCAGCAGTTGGGGACAGGCCTACGAGCAGTACTTC.

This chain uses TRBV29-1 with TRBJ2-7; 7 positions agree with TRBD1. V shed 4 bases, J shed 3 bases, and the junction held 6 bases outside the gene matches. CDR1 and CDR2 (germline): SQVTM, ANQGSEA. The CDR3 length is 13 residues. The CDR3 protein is CSVALTGFYEQYF. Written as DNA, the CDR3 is TGCAGCGTTGCCCTGACAGGGTTCTACGAGCAGTACTTC.

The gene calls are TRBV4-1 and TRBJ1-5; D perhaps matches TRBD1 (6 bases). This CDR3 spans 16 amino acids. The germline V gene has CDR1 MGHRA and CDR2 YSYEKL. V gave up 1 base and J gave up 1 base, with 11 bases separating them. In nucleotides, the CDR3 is TGCGCCAGCAGCCAAGGCCGGGGACAAAGCAATCAGCCCCAGCATTTT. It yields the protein CASSQGRGQSNQPQHF.

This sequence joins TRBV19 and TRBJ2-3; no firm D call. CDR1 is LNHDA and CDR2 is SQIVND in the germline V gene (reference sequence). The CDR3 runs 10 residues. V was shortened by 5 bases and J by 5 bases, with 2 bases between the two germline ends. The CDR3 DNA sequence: TGTGCCAGTAGTCAAGATACGCAGTATTTT. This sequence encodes CASSQDTQYF.

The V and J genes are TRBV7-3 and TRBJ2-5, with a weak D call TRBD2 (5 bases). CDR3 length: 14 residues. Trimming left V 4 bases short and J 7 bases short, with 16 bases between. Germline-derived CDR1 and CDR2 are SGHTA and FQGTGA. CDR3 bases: TGTGCCAGCAGCTCGTATGGCGGACGGGGGACCCAGTACTTC. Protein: CASSSYGGRGTQYF.

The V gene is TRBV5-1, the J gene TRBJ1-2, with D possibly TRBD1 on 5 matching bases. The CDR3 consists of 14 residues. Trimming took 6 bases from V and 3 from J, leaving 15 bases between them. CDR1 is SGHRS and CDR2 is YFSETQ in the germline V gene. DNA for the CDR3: TGCGCCAGCACCCCGGAGACAGTTGACTATGGCTACACCTTC. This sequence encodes CASTPETVDYGYTF.

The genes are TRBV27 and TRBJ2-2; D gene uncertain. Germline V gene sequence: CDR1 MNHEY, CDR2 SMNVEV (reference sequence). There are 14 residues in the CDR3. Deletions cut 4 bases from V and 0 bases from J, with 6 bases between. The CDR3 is CASSSRTNTGELFF. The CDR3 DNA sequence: TGTGCCAGCAGTTCCAGGACGAACACCGGGGAGCTGTTTTTT.

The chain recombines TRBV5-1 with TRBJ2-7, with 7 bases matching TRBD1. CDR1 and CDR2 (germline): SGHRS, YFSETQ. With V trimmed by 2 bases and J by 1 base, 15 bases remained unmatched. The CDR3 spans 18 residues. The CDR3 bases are TGCGCCAGCAGCTTTAGGGCTGGGACAGCCCTTAAGTCCTACGAGCAGTACTTC. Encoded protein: CASSFRAGTALKSYEQYF.